Shown below are 9 T cell receptor beta chains from a single sample sequenced in a study of shared clonotypes between healthy human individuals. Produced via immunoSEQ multiplex PCR; TCRdb's table is partial and in-frame only. The sample includes about 980,000 clones, approximately 80% of them seen just once. The sample comprised memory CD4+ T cells sorted from blood. Subset noted: CD45RA-negative fraction. These receptors all stem from a man in his late teens or twenties in good health.

This chain links TRBV29-1 with TRBJ2-2, with no clear D. Germline CDR1 SQVTM, CDR2 ANQGSEA. Trimming stripped 6 bases from V and 8 bases from J, with 16 bases between. The CDR3 has 13 amino acids. CDR3 DNA: TGCAGCGTGGTTGGCCTCAAGGGAGGGGAGCTGTTTTTT. This codes for CSVVGLKGGELFF.

The rearrangement joins TRBV15 to TRBJ1-1; D is possibly TRBD1 (6 bases). V was trimmed by 6 bases and J by 1 base, leaving 12 bases between them. The CDR3 has 14 amino acids. The germline gives CDR1 LNHNV, CDR2 YYDKDF (reference sequence). As DNA, the CDR3 is TGTGCCACCAGTTTCACAGGGACGAACACTGAAGCTTTCTTT. Encoded protein: CATSFTGTNTEAFF.

The chain links TRBV4-1 to TRBJ1-5; D is ambiguous. The V gene's germline CDR1 is MGHRA and CDR2 YSYEKL. The CDR3 consists of 16 residues. V lost 2 bases to trimming and J lost 0 bases, with 11 bases between them. CDR3 bases: TGCGCCAGCAGCCAAACCTTAATATATAGCAATCAGCCCCAGCATTTT. This translates into CASSQTLIYSNQPQHF.

This clone turned up a few times. The V and J genes are TRBV7-9 and TRBJ2-7; 8 bases are a match to TRBD1. Trimming took 5 bases from V and 3 from J; bases not matched to a gene: 9. The CDR3 totals 15 residues. Germline V gives CDR1 SEHNR, CDR2 FQNEAQ (reference sequence). The CDR3 loop is CASSTRTGLGYEQYF. In nucleotides, the CDR3 is TGTGCCAGCAGCACACGGACAGGGTTGGGCTACGAGCAGTACTTC.

CDR3 coding DNA: TGCGCCAGCAGCTTGGAACAGATATTAGATACGCAGTATTTT. Translating it yields CASSLEQILDTQYF. This sequence joins TRBV5-1 and TRBJ2-3, with D unresolved. Deletions cut 0 bases from V and 5 bases from J, with 10 bases between. Germline V gene lookup returns CDR1 SGHRS and CDR2 YFSETQ. The CDR3 has 14 residues. The full variable domain, in which reference TRBV5-1 and TRBJ2-3 provide the parts outside the CDR3, is KAGVTQTPRYLIKTRGQQVTLSCSPISGHRSVSWYQQTPGQGLQFLFEYFSETQRNKGNFPGRFSGRQFSNSRSEMNVSTLELGDSALYLCASSLEQILDTQYFGPGTRLTVL.

This chain joins TRBV6-5 and TRBJ1-1, with TRBD1 as a possible D gene (6 bases). The CDR3 is 14 amino acids. V was clipped by 5 bases and J by 4 bases, with 14 bases between them. From germline, CDR1 is MNHEY and CDR2 SVGAGI. The CDR3 nucleotides read TGTGCCAGCAGTCTAGACAGGACATTCACTGAAGCTTTCTTT. This codes for CASSLDRTFTEAFF.

This clone was counted only a few times. This chain connects TRBV4-1 to TRBJ1-5; D is unresolved. From germline, CDR1 is MGHRA and CDR2 YSYEKL. The CDR3 runs 15 residues. Trimming left V 0 bases short and J 10 bases short, with 16 bases between. This CDR3 is CASSQENGGSGPQHF. The CDR3 nucleotides are TGCGCCAGCAGCCAAGAGAATGGCGGGTCGGGTCCCCAGCATTTT.

With respect to this clone: Other DNA sequences in this specimen translate into the identical CDR3. V gene TRBV7-2 combines with J gene TRBJ1-2; a weak D match, TRBD1 (6 bases). The V end was cut by 5 bases, the J end by 2 bases, with 12 bases between. Germline V gives CDR1 SGHTA, CDR2 FQGNSA. This CDR3 is 14 amino acids long. CDR3 coding DNA: TGTGCCAGCAGCCTCCGGACAGAGAACTATGGCTACACCTTC. Its protein product is CASSLRTENYGYTF.

V usage is TRBV28 and J usage is TRBJ1-2; the D is unclear. Germline CDR1 MDHEN, CDR2 SYDVKM. CDR3 size: 15 residues. V was pared by 3 bases and J by 3 bases, with 14 bases between. In nucleotides, the CDR3 is TGTGCCAGCAGTTTCCGGCAGGCACCCTACTATGGCTACACCTTC. As protein: CASSFRQAPYYGYTF.